This is a list of T cell receptor beta chains from one sample in a study of blood T cell repertoires in COVID-19. Profiled with immunoSEQ multiplex PCR; TCRdb holds only in-frame clones, not every one. The data show about 410,000 clones, with 75% to 90% seen just once and approximately 1.4% held by the top ten. Sequencing input: peripheral blood. These TCRs come from a woman in her twenties or thirties with active or convalescent COVID-19. Each CDR3 is given with its conserved first and last residue. Not all rows give a size; the values are once, few, many and, for expanded clones, a class.

v_gene	abundance	j_gene	CDR3aa
TRBV11-2	NA	TRBJ2-3	CASSLWYRGWEDTQYF
TRBV5-4	NA	TRBJ2-4	CASSPGLAGSIQYF
TRBV18	few	TRBJ1-5	CASSPTGVGPQHF
TRBV2	NA	TRBJ1-2	CASRDREGPNYGYTF
TRBV13	once	TRBJ1-2	CASSLKQGGRYGYTF
TRBV20-1	NA	TRBJ2-3	CSASSSGSSPDTQYF
TRBV21-1	once	TRBJ2-1	CASSTTGGSGNEQFF
TRBV9	NA	TRBJ2-1	CASSGGGASPDNEQFF
TRBV10-3	once	TRBJ1-2	CAISESHRESGYTF
TRBV27	NA	TRBJ2-1	CASSYGAGRGGLSYNEQFF
TRBV7-6	NA	TRBJ1-5	CASSEGTVYNQPQHF
TRBV5-1	NA	TRBJ2-1	CASTGGAQGEQFF
TRBV20-1	NA	TRBJ2-1	CSANEGVGYNEQFF
TRBV10-3	NA	TRBJ1-1	CAISDLQHQAFF
TRBV27	NA	TRBJ2-7	CASSLSRTGLGEQYF
TRBV7-9	NA	TRBJ2-3	CASSLERGATDTQYF